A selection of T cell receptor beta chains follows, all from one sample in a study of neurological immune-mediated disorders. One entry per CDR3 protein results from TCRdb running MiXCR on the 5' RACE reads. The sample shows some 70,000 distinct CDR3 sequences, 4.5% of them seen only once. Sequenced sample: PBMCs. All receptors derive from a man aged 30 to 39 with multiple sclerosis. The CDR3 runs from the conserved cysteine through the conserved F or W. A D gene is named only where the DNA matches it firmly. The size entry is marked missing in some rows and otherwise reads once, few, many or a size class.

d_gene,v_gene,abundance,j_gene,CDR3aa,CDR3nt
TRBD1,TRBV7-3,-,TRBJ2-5,CASSLRQGAGETQYF,TGTGCCAGCAGCTTAAGGCAGGGGGCAGGGGAGACCCAGTACTTC
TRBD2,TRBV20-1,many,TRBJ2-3,CSARDRSPPGGLAGEMQYF,TGCAGTGCTAGAGATCGGTCCCCCCCGGGCGGACTAGCGGGGGAGATGCAGTATTTT
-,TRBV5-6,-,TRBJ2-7,CASSLAGSFYEQYF,TGTGCCAGCAGCTTGGCTGGATCTTTCTACGAGCAGTACTTC
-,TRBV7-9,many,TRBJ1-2,CASSPTGYGYTF,TGTGCCAGCAGCCCTACAGGGTACGGCTACACCTTC
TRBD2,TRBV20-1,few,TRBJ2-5,CSARSPTSGGETQYF,TGCAGTGCTAGATCCCCGACTAGCGGGGGAGAGACCCAGTACTTC
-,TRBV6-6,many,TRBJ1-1,CASSHRRNTEAFF,TGTGCCAGCAGTCATCGGAGGAACACTGAAGCTTTCTTT
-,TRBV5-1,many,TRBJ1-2,CASSLESGNYGYTF,TGCGCCAGCAGCTTGGAATCGGGGAACTATGGCTACACCTTC
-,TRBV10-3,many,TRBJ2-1,CAISRGAGNEQFF,TGTGCCATCAGTCGGGGGGCCGGTAATGAGCAGTTCTTC
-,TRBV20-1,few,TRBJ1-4,CSASRSLATNEKLFF,TGCAGTGCTAGTAGGAGTCTCGCAACTAATGAAAAACTGTTTTTT
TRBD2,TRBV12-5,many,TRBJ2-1,CASGLVRVSGVYNEQFF,TGTGCTAGTGGTTTGGTAAGGGTTAGCGGGGTTTACAATGAGCAGTTCTTC
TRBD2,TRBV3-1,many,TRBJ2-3,CASSHQAGGRTDTQYF,TGTGCCAGCAGCCACCAAGCGGGGGGGCGAACAGATACGCAGTATTTT